This passage covers 23 T cell receptor beta chains from one sample sequenced in a study of T cell repertoires in ileal Crohn's disease. Assay used: immunoSEQ multiplex PCR; TCRdb lists only in-frame clones, some missing. The sample holds fewer than 12,000 clones, more than 80% seen once. Time point described: neoterminal ileum biopsy at postoperative endoscopy, about 6 months after surgery. Sequencing was carried out using ileal tissue. The receptors here all came from an adult with Crohn's disease.

This sequence joins TRBV29-1 and TRBJ2-5; TRBD1 matches 10 bases. The CDR3 is 15 residues long. CDR1 is SQVTM, CDR2 ANQGSEA, per germline. Unmatched junction bases numbered 9, after V lost 4 bases and J lost 4 bases. For the CDR3, the DNA is TGCAGCGTTGTGACAGGGGGCAGCGGGTTAGAGACCCAGTACTTC. Amino acids: CSVVTGGSGLETQYF.

This chain uses TRBV5-1 with TRBJ1-4, with 7 nucleotides matching TRBD1. With 4 bases clipped from V and 7 bases from J, the junction kept 13 bases outside the gene matches. This CDR3 region has 16 residues. Per the germline V gene, CDR1 is SGHRS and CDR2 is YFSETQ. CDR3 residues: CASSPRAGDSFEKLFF. The CDR3 nucleotides are TGCGCCAGCAGCCCCCGCGCCGGGGACAGTTTTGAAAAACTGTTTTTT. The variable domain in full, completed from reference TRBV5-1 and TRBJ1-4, reads KAGVTQTPRYLIKTRGQQVTLSCSPISGHRSVSWYQQTPGQGLQFLFEYFSETQRNKGNFPGRFSGRQFSNSRSEMNVSTLELGDSALYLCASSPRAGDSFEKLFFGSGTQLSVL.

The count of this clone is one. V gene TRBV30 combines with J gene TRBJ1-1, with TRBD1 identical over 8 bases. Germline CDR1 and CDR2: GTSNPN and SVGIG (reference sequence). Trimming took 4 bases from V and 4 from J; bases not matched to a gene: 11. CDR3 size: 15 residues. DNA for the CDR3: TGTGCCTGGACCCTGTCGGACAGGGAAGCCACTGAAGCTTTCTTT. Encoded protein: CAWTLSDREATEAFF.

The genes are TRBV27 and TRBJ2-1; 7 bases align to TRBD2. This CDR3 contains 16 residues. Per germline, CDR1 MNHEY and CDR2 SMNVEV (reference sequence). J gave up 1 base and V 2 bases, and 5 bases lay outside the gene matches. The CDR3 nucleotides are TGTGCCAGCAGTTTAGGGCTAGCGGTATCCTACAATGAGCAGTTCTTC. It encodes CASSLGLAVSYNEQFF.

The rearrangement joins TRBV7-9 to TRBJ2-1, with 7 nucleotides matching TRBD2. V shed 3 bases, J shed 7 bases, and the junction held 6 bases outside the gene matches. CDR1 is SEHNR and CDR2 is FQNEAQ in the germline V gene (reference sequence). The CDR3 length is 14 residues. The CDR3 DNA follows: TGTGCCAGCAGCTTTGGAGGGAGGGGAAATGAGCAGTTCTTC. As protein: CASSFGGRGNEQFF.

This chain connects TRBV2 to TRBJ2-3; D is ambiguous. This CDR3 is built from 15 residues. In germline, CDR1 is SNHLY, CDR2 FYNNEI. The V gene lost 6 bases and the J gene lost 0 bases, with 13 bases spanning the gap. The CDR3 DNA follows: TGTGCCAGCAGGCTTCTTCTCGGGAGCACAGATACGCAGTATTTT. Translation: CASRLLLGSTDTQYF.

CDR3 DNA sequence: TGTGCCAGCAGTGACCGGACAGGGTATCAAGAAAAACTGTTTTTT. Protein sequence: CASSDRTGYQEKLFF. The rearrangement uses TRBV27 and TRBJ1-4, with 8 bases lining up with TRBD1. This CDR3 spans 15 amino acids. Germline trimming cut 5 bases from V and 8 bases from J; bases unmatched to any gene: 10. From germline, CDR1 is MNHEY and CDR2 SMNVEV (reference sequence).

This clone was observed a few times. The chain is built from TRBV10-1 and TRBJ2-5, with a weak D call TRBD1 (6 bases). The J call may be incorrect, as the DNA end agrees better with TRBJ2-7. The germline gives CDR1 WNHNN, CDR2 SYGVQD (reference sequence). The CDR3 has 14 residues. The CDR3 DNA follows: TGCGCCAGCAGTGAGTCAAAGGGACACTACGAGCAGTACTTC. It is translated as CASSESKGHYEQYF.

The chain uses TRBV19 and TRBJ1-4, with D perhaps matching TRBD1 (6 bases). CDR1 LNHDA and CDR2 SQIVND come from the germline V gene (reference sequence). The V and J ends lost 3 bases and 3 bases respectively, with 11 bases between them. The CDR3 is 15 amino acids. CDR3 loop: CASSIFGQPNEKLFF. The DNA for the CDR3 is TGTGCCAGTAGTATTTTTGGACAGCCTAATGAAAAACTGTTTTTT.

The CDR3 DNA sequence: TGCAGTGCTAGAGATCCGGGGGAGCAGTACTTC. This sequence encodes CSARDPGEQYF. The chain employs TRBV20-1 and TRBJ2-7, with D possibly being TRBD2 (5 bases). CDR3 length: 11 residues. Looked up from germline, CDR1 is DFQATT and CDR2 is SNEGSKA (reference sequence). Deletions cut 0 bases from V and 7 bases from J, with 7 bases between.

V usage is TRBV28 and J usage is TRBJ2-3; D is perhaps TRBD2 (5 bases). Trimming removed 6 bases from V and 3 bases from J, with 7 bases in between. The CDR3 runs 12 residues. The germline gives CDR1 MDHEN, CDR2 SYDVKM. CDR3 region: CASRAGTDTQYF. The CDR3 DNA reads TGTGCCAGCAGGGCGGGTACAGATACGCAGTATTTT. The full variable domain, its missing parts supplied by reference TRBV28 and TRBJ2-3, is DVKVTQSSRYLVKRTGEKVFLECVQDMDHENMFWYRQDPGLGLRLIYFSYDVKMKEKGDIPEGYSVSREKKERFSLILESASTNQTSMYLCASRAGTDTQYFGPGTRLTVL.

The gene calls are TRBV19 and TRBJ2-1, with D possibly TRBD2 on 6 matching bases. The CDR3 consists of 15 residues. Per germline, CDR1 LNHDA and CDR2 SQIVND (reference sequence). Between the trimmed V and J ends, which lost 5 bases and 3 bases, there was a span of 14 bases. The CDR3 bases are TGTGCCAGTAGTTTATTTGTAGCGGACTACAATGAGCAGTTCTTC. It is translated as CASSLFVADYNEQFF.

The V call is TRBV23-1, the J call TRBJ1-5; 8 nucleotides agree with TRBD1. TRBV23-1 is labeled an ORF, and its function is uncertain. This CDR3 has 15 amino acids. The junction had 3 bases not matched to a gene; V was cut back by 3 bases and J by 2 bases. The CDR3 loop reads CASSHVDRGNQPQHF. CDR3 DNA: TGCGCCAGCAGTCACGTGGACAGGGGCAATCAGCCCCAGCATTTT.

This clone was seen more than once but under ten times. The rearrangement uses TRBV5-6 and TRBJ2-6, with D maybe TRBD2 (6 bases). The CDR3 is 17 residues long. Germline values: CDR1 SGHDT, CDR2 YYEEEE. V dropped 4 bases and J dropped 4 bases, with 18 bases sitting between them. CDR3: CASSGGTGPSGANVLTF. The CDR3, as DNA: TGTGCCAGCAGCGGCGGGACGGGCCCCTCCGGGGCCAACGTCCTGACTTTC.

V is TRBV6-5 and J is TRBJ2-7; perhaps TRBD2 as D (6 bases). Germline values: CDR1 MNHEY, CDR2 SVGAGI. The V gene lost 6 bases and the J gene lost 7 bases, with 16 bases spanning the gap. This CDR3 has 13 amino acids. CDR3 in amino acids: CASRARGWKEQYF. CDR3 in DNA: TGTGCCAGCAGGGCACGGGGGTGGAAAGAGCAGTACTTC.

The chain combines TRBV10-1 with TRBJ2-7; D is possibly TRBD2 (7 bases). The CDR3 runs to 15 residues. The V gene's germline CDR1 is WNHNN and CDR2 SYGVQD (reference sequence). V lost 4 bases and J lost 2, with 15 bases in between. Written as DNA, the CDR3 is TGCGCCAGCAGTGGGGGGGGACAAAGCACCTACGAGCAGTACTTC. It translates to CASSGGGQSTYEQYF.

In DNA form, the CDR3 reads TGTGCCAGCAGCGCCCCCCTCGGCTATAATTCACCCCTCCACTTT. Its translation: CASSAPLGYNSPLHF. V gene TRBV2 combines with J gene TRBJ1-6; no firm D call. Per the germline V gene, CDR1 is SNHLY and CDR2 is FYNNEI. V dropped 6 bases and J dropped 3 bases, with 12 bases sitting between them. The CDR3 sequence is 15 residues long. Supplemented by reference TRBV2 and TRBJ1-6, the full variable domain reads EPEVTQTPSHQVTQMGQEVILRCVPISNHLYFYWYRQILGQKVEFLVSFYNNEISEKSEIFDDQFSVERPDGSNFTLKIRSTKLEDSAMYFCASSAPLGYNSPLHFGNGTRLTVT.

This clone appeared once. This chain connects TRBV10-3 to TRBJ2-5; maybe TRBD2 (7 bases). V gave up 7 bases and J gave up 5 bases, with 11 bases separating them. CDR3 size: 12 residues. Germline CDR1 is ENHRY and CDR2 is SYGVKD. The DNA for the CDR3 is TGTGCCATCAAGGGGGGGACGGAGACCCAGTACTTC. Protein sequence: CAIKGGTETQYF.

This sequence joins TRBV5-1 and TRBJ2-5, with 9 nucleotides matching TRBD1. The length of the CDR3 is 15 residues. Germline CDR1 SGHRS, CDR2 YFSETQ. Trimming cost V 3 bases and J 5 bases; bases outside gene matches: 8. The CDR3 loop is CASSSWGQGYETQYF. The CDR3 nucleotides read TGCGCCAGCAGCTCCTGGGGACAGGGTTACGAGACCCAGTACTTC.

The chain combines TRBV6-4 with TRBJ2-1; TRBD2 matches 15 bases. V lost 5 bases, J lost 8 bases, and 7 bases stayed unmatched. There are 16 residues in the CDR3. CDR1 and CDR2 from the germline V gene are MRHNA and SNTAGT. CDR3 bases: TGTGCCAGCAGTAAATGGACTAGCGGGAGGGGTTATGAGCAGTTCTTC. Its protein product is CASSKWTSGRGYEQFF.

The V call is TRBV6-1, the J call TRBJ2-1; D is ambiguous. This CDR3 spans 14 amino acids. Germline V gives CDR1 MNHNS, CDR2 SASEGT. V lost 1 base to trimming and J lost 6 bases, with 10 bases between them. The CDR3 sequence: CASSEVGSSNEQFF. The CDR3 DNA sequence: TGTGCCAGCAGTGAAGTTGGTAGTAGCAATGAGCAGTTCTTC.

CDR3 loop: CASSVASGSPSTDTQYF. CDR3 nucleotides: TGTGCCAGCAGTGTAGCTAGCGGGAGCCCTAGCACAGATACGCAGTATTTT. The chain couples TRBV25-1 to TRBJ2-3; 10 bases agree with TRBD2. Trimming removed 4 bases from V and 0 bases from J; junction bases left unmatched: 7. CDR1 is MGHDK and CDR2 is SYGVNS in the germline V gene. This CDR3 spans 17 amino acids.

V is TRBV2 and J is TRBJ2-1; D might be TRBD2 (6 bases). The CDR3 spans 12 residues. The V gene lost 6 bases and the J gene lost 7 bases, with 10 bases spanning the gap. The germline CDR1 and CDR2 sequences are SNHLY and FYNNEI. The CDR3 region is CASRGLSNEQFF. The CDR3 DNA follows: TGTGCCAGCAGGGGACTGTCTAATGAGCAGTTCTTC. The complete variable domain, with remaining parts taken from reference TRBV2 and TRBJ2-1, reads EPEVTQTPSHQVTQMGQEVILRCVPISNHLYFYWYRQILGQKVEFLVSFYNNEISEKSEIFDDQFSVERPDGSNFTLKIRSTKLEDSAMYFCASRGLSNEQFFGPGTRLTVL.